This TCR beta chain was captured in a study of cytomegalovirus exposure and HLA in healthy donors. The PCR contained 60 Vbeta and 13 Jbeta primers. TCRdb's table, derived via immunoSEQ multiplex PCR, lists solely in-frame clones and lacks some. The table shows 130,000 or so clones, with about 77% occurring only once. The sample taken for sequencing was PBMCs. This TCR came from a middle-aged woman in good health and CMV-seronegative.

The CDR3 protein is CASSIGAGSGYTF. The CDR3 DNA reads as TGTGCCAGTAGTATAGGAGCCGGGAGTGGCTACACCTTC. The chain uses TRBV19 and TRBJ1-2; D gene uncertain. Looked up from germline, CDR1 is LNHDA and CDR2 is SQIVND (reference sequence). V lost 1 base, J lost 7 bases, and 10 bases lay in between. This CDR3 has 13 residues.